These 28 T cell receptor beta chains came from one sample sequenced in a study of blood T cell repertoires in COVID-19. Some clones are missing from TCRdb's copy, which holds only in-frame ones; the method was immunoSEQ multiplex PCR. Counted here are tens of thousands of clones, 78% occurring once; the ten biggest clones make up about 5.7%. Specimen: peripheral blood. Receptors were obtained from a man between 65 and 85 years old with COVID-19, enrolled during active disease.

This clone was observed a handful of times. This chain joins TRBV30 and TRBJ2-6; D is possibly TRBD2 (6 bases). Per the germline V gene, CDR1 is GTSNPN and CDR2 is SVGIG (reference sequence). The CDR3 sequence is 15 residues long. Trimming cost V 5 bases and J 4 bases, with 15 bases left between them. Here the CDR3 reads CAWGEARDGANVLTF. The CDR3 DNA reads TGTGCCTGGGGGGAGGCGCGCGACGGGGCCAACGTCCTGACTTTC. Full variable domain (missing parts from reference TRBV30 and TRBJ2-6): SQTIHQWPATLVQPVGSPLSLECTVEGTSNPNLYWYRQAAGRGLQLLFYSVGIGQISSEVPQNLSASRPQDRQFILSSKKLLLSDSGFYLCAWGEARDGANVLTFGAGSRLTVL.

V is TRBV18 and J is TRBJ2-5; 8 nucleotides match TRBD2. The germline V gene encodes CDR1 KGHSH and CDR2 LQKENI. The CDR3 extends over 14 amino acids. The V gene end was trimmed by 0 bases and the J gene end by 4 bases; junction bases not matched to a gene: 1. For the CDR3, the DNA is TGTGCCAGCTCACCACCGAGCGGGAGAGAGACCCAGTACTTC. It specifies CASSPPSGRETQYF.

DNA for the CDR3: TGTGCCAGCAGTTTTGGACTAGGCTACGAGCAGTACTTC. This gives the protein CASSFGLGYEQYF. V is TRBV12-3 or TRBV12-4 and J is TRBJ2-7; 7 positions match TRBD2. V shed 3 bases and J 3 bases; nucleotides not matched to a gene: 2. This CDR3 is built from 13 residues.

The chain combines TRBV6-5 with TRBJ2-3; possible D gene TRBD1, 5 bases. The CDR3 runs to 14 residues. V was shortened by 2 bases and J by 1 base, with 7 bases between the two germline ends. The germline CDR1 and CDR2 sequences are MNHEY and SVGAGI. In DNA form, the CDR3 reads TGTGCCAGCAGTTACCTGGGGCGCACAGATACGCAGTATTTT. Residues: CASSYLGRTDTQYF.

The chain employs TRBV19 and TRBJ2-3; the match to TRBD2 covers 8 bases. The V gene end was trimmed by 6 bases and the J gene end by 0 bases; junction bases not matched to a gene: 5. The CDR3 loop spans 15 amino acids. Germline V lookup: CDR1 LNHDA, CDR2 SQIVND (reference sequence). CDR3 region: CASRMTSVSTDTQYF. CDR3 sequence (DNA): TGTGCCAGTAGAATGACTAGCGTTAGCACAGATACGCAGTATTTT. The full variable domain, with the rest looked up from reference TRBV19 and TRBJ2-3, is DGGITQSPKYLFRKEGQNVTLSCEQNLNHDAMYWYRQDPGQGLRLIYYSQIVNDFQKGDIAEGYSVSREKKESFPLTVTSAQKNPTAFYLCASRMTSVSTDTQYFGPGTRLTVL.

This clone was recorded a few times. The V call is TRBV29-1, the J call TRBJ1-2; 7 positions match TRBD1. This CDR3 comprises 11 residues. V was clipped by 6 bases and J by 2 bases; unmatched bases: 0. The germline V gene has CDR1 SQVTM and CDR2 ANQGSEA. The CDR3 loop is CSVRGNYGYTF. CDR3 in DNA: TGCAGCGTCAGGGGGAACTATGGCTACACCTTC. The full variable domain, its missing parts supplied by reference TRBV29-1 and TRBJ1-2, is SAVISQKPSRDICQRGTSLTIQCQVDSQVTMMFWYRQQPGQSLTLIATANQGSEATYESGFVIDKFPISRPNLTFSTLTVSNMSPEDSSIYLCSVRGNYGYTFGSGTRLTVV.

The rearrangement uses TRBV6-5 and TRBJ2-2, with no clear D. The germline V and J ends were trimmed by 4 bases and 2 bases, with 2 bases remaining between them. This CDR3 spans 12 amino acids. Germline V gene sequence: CDR1 MNHEY, CDR2 SVGAGI. CDR3 sequence: CASSSNTGELFF. CDR3 nucleotide sequence: TGTGCCAGCAGTTCTAACACCGGGGAGCTGTTTTTT.

The rearrangement links TRBV10-1 to TRBJ2-4; D possibly corresponds to TRBD2 (7 bases). Trimming pared 0 bases from V and 8 bases from J, leaving 8 bases between. Germline CDR1 WNHNN, CDR2 SYGVQD (reference sequence). This CDR3 comprises 13 residues. CDR3 residues: CASSESGGDIQYF. Written as DNA, the CDR3 is TGCGCCAGCAGTGAGTCAGGGGGGGACATTCAGTACTTC.

This clone was observed a handful of times. The V and J genes are TRBV27 and TRBJ1-6; D gene unclear. In germline, CDR1 is MNHEY, CDR2 SMNVEV (reference sequence). Trimming pared 3 bases from V and 2 bases from J, leaving 17 bases between. The length of the CDR3 is 18 residues. The chain's CDR3 is CASSFREAGKTYNSPLHF. CDR3 nucleotide sequence: TGTGCCAGCAGTTTCCGGGAGGCAGGAAAGACCTATAATTCACCCCTCCACTTT.

The chain carries TRBV12-3 or TRBV12-4 and TRBJ2-7, with 7 bases identical to TRBD2. The junction had 8 bases not matched to a gene; V was cut back by 3 bases and J by 9 bases. The CDR3 consists of 13 residues. The CDR3 protein is CASSFTQRDGQYF. As DNA, the CDR3 is TGTGCCAGCAGTTTCACACAGCGGGACGGGCAGTACTTC.

This chain joins TRBV9 and TRBJ2-7; 8 positions match TRBD1. Per germline, CDR1 SGDLS and CDR2 YYNGEE. The CDR3 consists of 14 residues. After removal of 3 bases from V and 3 bases from J, the junction contained 5 bases not matched to a gene. CDR3 in DNA: TGTGCCAGCAGCGAGGGTACAGGGGGCTACGAGCAGTACTTC. Translating it yields CASSEGTGGYEQYF.

The chain employs TRBV27 and TRBJ2-2; perhaps TRBD1 as D (5 bases). CDR3 size: 15 residues. Trimming pared 1 base from V and 6 bases from J, leaving 12 bases between. CDR1 and CDR2 from the germline V gene are MNHEY and SMNVEV (reference sequence). The chain's CDR3 is CASSLLGRLAGELFF. The CDR3, as DNA: TGTGCCAGCAGTTTATTGGGGCGGCTTGCCGGGGAGCTGTTTTTT.

This clone was seen only a few times. V is TRBV12-5 and J is TRBJ2-3, with 13 bases fitting TRBD2. The trim removed 5 bases at V and 5 bases at J, leaving 7 bases unmatched. The CDR3 runs 16 residues. Germline-derived CDR1 and CDR2 are LGHNT and FRNRAP. Written as DNA, the CDR3 is TGTGCTAGTGGTATCGGACTAGCGGGAGTGCAAGATACGCAGTATTTT. This codes for CASGIGLAGVQDTQYF. Using reference TRBV12-5 and TRBJ2-3 for the parts outside the CDR3, the full variable domain is DARVTQTPRHKVTEMGQEVTMRCQPILGHNTVFWYRQTMMQGLELLAYFRNRAPLDDSGMPKDRFSAEMPDATLATLKIQPSEPRDSAVYFCASGIGLAGVQDTQYFGPGTRLTVL.

The chain links TRBV5-4 to TRBJ1-1; D may be TRBD1 (5 bases). Germline values: CDR1 SGHNT, CDR2 YYREEE (reference sequence). Deletions cut 2 bases from V and 0 bases from J, with 8 bases between. CDR3 size: 14 residues. This chain's CDR3 is CASSFGGMNTEAFF. The CDR3 coding sequence is TGTGCCAGCAGCTTTGGGGGGATGAACACTGAAGCTTTCTTT. The complete variable domain, with remaining parts taken from reference TRBV5-4 and TRBJ1-1, reads ETGVTQSPTHLIKTRGQQVTLRCSSQSGHNTVSWYQQALGQGPQFIFQYYREEENGRGNFPPRFSGLQFPNYSSELNVNALELDDSALYLCASSFGGMNTEAFFGQGTRLTVV.

V usage is TRBV6-5 and J usage is TRBJ1-3; tentative D call: TRBD1 (5 bases). Trimming removed 4 bases from V and 1 base from J, with 8 bases in between. The CDR3 covers 14 residues. Germline V gives CDR1 MNHEY, CDR2 SVGAGI. CDR3 nucleotides: TGTGCCAGCAGTTTCGACAGTTCTGGAAACACCATATATTTT. Encoded protein: CASSFDSSGNTIYF.

This clone was counted once. The chain combines TRBV18 with TRBJ1-2, with a possible D match to TRBD1 (5 bases). From germline, CDR1 is KGHSH and CDR2 LQKENI. The CDR3 spans 13 residues. Trimming removed 2 bases from V and 8 bases from J, with 12 bases in between. CDR3 nucleotides: TGTGCCAGCTCACCAGCAGCGGAGGGGGGCTACACCTTC. This encodes CASSPAAEGGYTF.

The chain joins TRBV9 to TRBJ1-1; D remains ambiguous. The germline V gene has CDR1 SGDLS and CDR2 YYNGEE. The CDR3 loop spans 13 amino acids. V was pared by 4 bases and J by 0 bases, with 7 bases between. CDR3 region: CASSPQMNTEAFF. The CDR3 bases are TGTGCCAGCAGCCCTCAGATGAACACTGAAGCTTTCTTT.

V usage is TRBV19 and J usage is TRBJ2-7, with 7 nucleotides matching TRBD1. CDR1 LNHDA and CDR2 SQIVND come from the germline V gene (reference sequence). Trimming at V came to 1 base and at J to 6 bases, leaving 6 bases not matched to a gene. This CDR3 has 14 residues. The CDR3 DNA reads as TGTGCCAGTAGTATAGGGACAGGCCGGATCGAGCAGTACTTC. Translation gives CASSIGTGRIEQYF.

The V and J genes are TRBV12-5 and TRBJ2-1; the D is unclear. Between the trimmed V and J ends, which lost 7 bases and 5 bases, there was a span of 18 bases. This CDR3 comprises 15 residues. In germline, CDR1 is LGHNT, CDR2 FRNRAP. The CDR3 loop reads CASASAAPQHNEQFF. DNA for the CDR3: TGTGCTAGTGCCTCCGCGGCTCCCCAACACAATGAGCAGTTCTTC.

V is TRBV6-2 or TRBV6-3 and J is TRBJ1-1; no reliable D call. The CDR3 spans 13 residues. With 8 bases removed from V and 3 bases from J, the gap between germline ends came to 13 bases. CDR1 is MNHEY, CDR2 SVGEGT, per germline. CDR3 loop: CASGQSVYTEAFF. CDR3 nucleotide sequence: TGTGCCAGCGGCCAGTCAGTCTACACTGAAGCTTTCTTT.

This clone was counted a few times. This rearrangement joins TRBV4-1 to TRBJ1-1; TRBD1 matches at 8 bases. J was trimmed by 9 bases and V by 5 bases; bases with no gene match: 5. Germline CDR1 MGHRA, CDR2 YSYEKL. The CDR3 extends over 12 amino acids. CDR3 sequence (DNA): TGCGCCAGCAGCAAGGACAGGGAGAAAGCTTTCTTT. It codes for CASSKDREKAFF.

The V call is TRBV19, the J call TRBJ2-1; TRBD2 agrees at 10 bases. Germline CDR1 LNHDA, CDR2 SQIVND (reference sequence). This CDR3 region has 15 residues. Trimming removed 11 bases from V and 3 bases from J; junction bases left unmatched: 10. The CDR3 spells CAVSSGRGRYNEQFF. The CDR3 DNA is TGTGCCGTCTCTAGCGGGAGAGGACGCTACAATGAGCAGTTCTTC.

The chain has TRBV7-2 and TRBJ1-2; TRBD1 matches 10 bases. The CDR3 is 15 residues long. Germline-derived CDR1 and CDR2 are SGHTA and FQGNSA. With 5 bases clipped from V and 7 bases from J, the junction kept 10 bases outside the gene matches. DNA of the CDR3: TGTGCCAGCAGCACAGCAAATGGGGACAGGGGTGGCTACACCTTC. This translates into CASSTANGDRGGYTF.

V and J are TRBV27 and TRBJ1-3, with a weak D call TRBD1 (6 bases). This CDR3 has 14 amino acids. Germline lookup yields CDR1 MNHEY and CDR2 SMNVEV (reference sequence). V gave up 0 bases and J gave up 4 bases, with 7 bases separating them. The CDR3 bases are TGTGCCAGCAGTTTATCCGGACAGGGAAACACCATATATTTT. Its translation: CASSLSGQGNTIYF.

The rearrangement uses TRBV7-2 and TRBJ1-1; the D is unclear. Deletions cut 5 bases from V and 5 bases from J, with 21 bases between. The CDR3 is made up of 16 amino acids. From germline, CDR1 is SGHTA and CDR2 FQGNSA. The DNA for the CDR3 is TGTGCCAGCAGCCCCCGGGGATCATCCTTAGGTACTGAAGCTTTCTTT. Protein sequence: CASSPRGSSLGTEAFF.

This clone has just a few counts. This chain links TRBV18 with TRBJ2-7, with D possibly matching TRBD2 (5 bases). Trimming took 2 bases from V and 0 from J, leaving 11 bases between them. Per germline, CDR1 KGHSH and CDR2 LQKENI. The CDR3 totals 15 residues. The CDR3 loop reads CASSPNVGISYEQYF. The CDR3 coding sequence is TGTGCCAGCTCACCAAACGTCGGGATCTCCTACGAGCAGTACTTC. Drawing the rest from reference TRBV18 and TRBJ2-7, the complete variable domain is NAGVMQNPRHLVRRRGQEARLRCSPMKGHSHVYWYRQLPEEGLKFMVYLQKENIIDESGMPKERFSAEFPKEGPSILRIQQVVRGDSAAYFCASSPNVGISYEQYFGPGTRLTVT.

This clone was recorded a few times. The chain recombines TRBV21-1 with TRBJ1-1. TRBV21-1 is noted as a pseudogene. This CDR3 has 15 amino acids. The CDR3 nucleotides read TGTGCCAGCAGCAAAGCGAGCACCCGGAACACTGAAGCTTTCTTT. Translation gives CASSKASTRNTEAFF.

This clone was found once. The chain recombines TRBV3-1 (or the pseudogene TRBV3-2) with TRBJ2-4, with D unresolved. Germline V lookup: CDR1 LGHDT, CDR2 YNNKEL (reference sequence). V was trimmed by 0 bases and J by 0 bases, leaving 6 bases between them. This CDR3 has 15 amino acids. This CDR3 is CASSQDTVAKNIQYF. CDR3 bases: TGTGCCAGCAGCCAAGATACAGTAGCCAAAAACATTCAGTACTTC.